The next 9 T cell receptor beta chains were all read from a single sample in a study of T cell changes during pregnancy in multiple sclerosis (dated by TCRdb to the late 2010s). Library construction relied on the immunoSEQ multiplex PCR assay. In its TCRdb copy, this immuneACCESS table keeps in-frame sequences only and misses some clones. Where compared with another copy, unresolved V genes explain less than half of these, and the others have no known cause. The sample table contains about 77,000 clones; only one count was recorded for 93% of them. Jointly, the top ten make up around 2.6% of the sample. The material was peripheral blood, obtained after pregnancy. The source of these receptors is a female donor in good health, enrolled as a control in a pregnancy study.

This clone was picked up one time. The CDR3 spells CSVESGTASTEAFF. The CDR3, as DNA: TGCAGCGTCGAGTCGGGGACAGCTAGCACTGAAGCTTTCTTT. The chain couples TRBV29-1 to TRBJ1-1, with TRBD1 identical over 7 bases. Germline CDR1 and CDR2: SQVTM and ANQGSEA. V dropped 6 bases and J dropped 4; count of bases not matched to a gene: 11. This CDR3 contains 14 residues.

V is TRBV7-2 and J is TRBJ2-3; tentatively, D is TRBD1 (6 bases). Germline-derived CDR1 and CDR2 are SGHTA and FQGNSA. V lost 3 bases and J 0 bases, leaving 13 bases between the germline ends. The CDR3 sequence is 16 residues long. The CDR3 protein is CASSFAGTTSTDTQYF. CDR3 DNA sequence: TGTGCCAGCAGCTTTGCCGGGACAACTAGCACAGATACGCAGTATTTT.

The gene calls are TRBV19 and TRBJ2-1, with TRBD2 matching 8 bases. The CDR3 has 15 residues. V dropped 5 bases and J dropped 6; count of bases not matched to a gene: 9. Germline-derived CDR1 and CDR2 are LNHDA and SQIVND (reference sequence). This chain's CDR3 is CASSLMSGGSNEQFF. DNA of the CDR3: TGTGCCAGTAGTCTCATGTCGGGGGGGTCCAATGAGCAGTTCTTC.

This chain joins TRBV9 and TRBJ2-7, with TRBD2 matching over 14 bases. The CDR3 totals 17 residues. Trimming at V came to 4 bases and at J to 5 bases, leaving 11 bases not matched to a gene. The germline gives CDR1 SGDLS, CDR2 YYNGEE. DNA of the CDR3: TGTGCCAGCAGCCCATCGGGACTAGCGGGAGCAGATCACGAGCAGTACTTC. Protein product: CASSPSGLAGADHEQYF.

In this sample, this clone turned up once. The rearrangement uses TRBV29-1 and TRBJ1-4; D is ambiguous. V dropped 4 bases and J dropped 2 bases, with 2 bases sitting between them. The CDR3 contains 11 residues. Germline assignment: CDR1 SQVTM and CDR2 ANQGSEA. The DNA of the CDR3 is TGCAGCGTTGCTACTAATGAAAAACTGTTTTTT. Translating it yields CSVATNEKLFF.

V is TRBV10-3 and J is TRBJ2-1; 10 nucleotides match TRBD1. V lost 5 bases and J lost 3; bases outside the gene matches: 7. CDR3 length: 16 residues. CDR1 ENHRY and CDR2 SYGVKD come from the germline V gene. The CDR3 here is CAISRQGASGYNEQFF. In DNA, the CDR3 is TGTGCCATCAGTAGACAGGGGGCGAGCGGCTACAATGAGCAGTTCTTC.

V gene TRBV28 combines with J gene TRBJ2-7; 8 nucleotides agree with TRBD1. The ends lost 5 bases at V and 3 bases at J; junction bases unmatched: 9. Germline V gene lookup returns CDR1 MDHEN and CDR2 SYDVKM. The CDR3 extends over 15 amino acids. The CDR3 loop is CASSPRTGNNYEQYF. The CDR3 bases are TGTGCCAGCAGTCCCCGGACAGGGAATAACTACGAGCAGTACTTC.

The CDR3 is CASSPSSGSYNEQFF. In DNA, the CDR3 is TGTGCCAGCAGCCCATCTAGCGGTTCCTACAATGAGCAGTTCTTC. V usage is TRBV7-3 and J usage is TRBJ2-1, with 7 bases identical to TRBD2. The CDR3 sequence is 15 residues long. V shed 5 bases and J 1 base; nucleotides not matched to a gene: 5. Germline V gene data show CDR1 as SGHTA and CDR2 as FQGTGA.

This chain connects TRBV6-5 to TRBJ2-5; TRBD2 aligns across 14 bases. Germline CDR1 reads MNHEY; CDR2 reads SVGAGI. The CDR3 runs 16 residues. Trimming at V came to 0 bases and at J to 5 bases, leaving 2 bases not matched to a gene. The CDR3 sequence: CASSYSWTSGGETQYF. DNA of the CDR3: TGTGCCAGCAGTTACTCGTGGACTAGCGGGGGGGAGACCCAGTACTTC.